One sample yielded the 27 T cell receptor beta chains listed below, sequenced in a study of stem cell transplantation in POMP-related autoinflammatory disease. Measured with immunoSEQ multiplex PCR; TCRdb has only the in-frame clones, and not every one. In the table there are some 10,000 clones, around 75% of which are singletons. Here the sequenced sample was CD4+ T cells from PBMCs, taken after stem cell transplantation. All receptors derive from a human patient with POMP-related autoinflammation and immune dysregulation (PRAID). Certain T cells may be donor cells from the graft.

The chain has TRBV21-1 and TRBJ1-3; TRBD1 is the table's D call and was not checked against the DNA. TRBV21-1 constitutes a pseudogene. This CDR3 region has 20 residues. For the CDR3, the DNA is TGTGCCAGCAGCAAAGGTAGGGGACACCCTCACTCTTACTCTGGAAACACCATATATTTT. It yields the protein CASSKGRGHPHSYSGNTIYF.

DNA of the CDR3: TGCGCCAGCAGCCAGCCCAACAGGGGTAGAGGCTATGGCTACACCTTC. The encoded protein is CASSQPNRGRGYGYTF. This chain joins TRBV4-1 and TRBJ1-2; TRBD1 aligns across 7 bases. Trimming took 3 bases from V and 4 from J; bases not matched to a gene: 11. The CDR3 runs to 16 residues. CDR1 and CDR2 (germline): MGHRA, YSYEKL.

This clone was counted only a few times. The rearrangement joins TRBV11-1 to TRBJ2-7, with a possible D match to TRBD2 (6 bases). The CDR3 consists of 16 residues. Between the trimmed V and J ends, which lost 1 base and 3 bases, there was a span of 16 bases. In germline, CDR1 is SGHAT, CDR2 FQDESV (reference sequence). The CDR3 region is CASSLDAGSVIYEQYF. The CDR3 nucleotides read TGTGCCAGCAGCTTAGACGCCGGGAGTGTCATCTACGAGCAGTACTTC. Complete variable domain (other parts from reference TRBV11-1 and TRBJ2-7): EAEVAQSPRYKITEKSQAVAFWCDPISGHATLYWYRQILGQGPELLVQFQDESVVDDSQLPKDRFSAERLKGVDSTLKIQPAELGDSAMYLCASSLDAGSVIYEQYFGPGTRLTVT.

The CDR3 spells CATSDASGGGKQFF. The CDR3 nucleotides are TGTGCCACCAGTGACGCCAGTGGAGGGGGAAAGCAGTTCTTC. The chain recombines TRBV24-1 with TRBJ2-1, with D perhaps being TRBD1 or TRBD2 (6 bases each). V dropped 4 bases and J dropped 11 bases, with 17 bases sitting between them. CDR1 KGHDR and CDR2 SFDVKD come from the germline V gene. The CDR3 is made up of 14 amino acids.

The chain combines TRBV5-4 with TRBJ2-3; D call uncertain. Per germline, CDR1 SGHNT and CDR2 YYREEE (reference sequence). Trimming removed 0 bases at V and 0 bases at J, with 11 bases between. The CDR3 contains 16 residues. The CDR3 sequence is CASSLDWSPSTDTQYF. CDR3 coding DNA: TGTGCCAGCAGCTTGGATTGGTCCCCCAGCACAGATACGCAGTATTTT.

This clone was found a few times. V gene TRBV19 combines with J gene TRBJ1-5; 8 nucleotides line up with TRBD1. The CDR3 is 14 residues long. V lost 4 bases to trimming and J lost 6 bases; unmatched junction nucleotides: 5. Germline V CDR1 and CDR2: LNHDA, SQIVND (reference sequence). CDR3 sequence: CASSKTGVAQPQHF. CDR3 DNA: TGTGCCAGTAGTAAGACAGGGGTAGCTCAGCCCCAGCATTTT.

This clone was counted once. The chain recombines TRBV29-1 with TRBJ1-6; D gene uncertain. Looked up from germline, CDR1 is SQVTM and CDR2 is ANQGSEA. V shed 5 bases and J shed 9 bases, with 2 bases lying between them. The CDR3 covers 9 residues. DNA for the CDR3: TGCAGCGTTTGTTCACCCCTCCACTTT. It translates to CSVCSPLHF. Using reference TRBV29-1 and TRBJ1-6 for the parts outside the CDR3, the full variable domain is SAVISQKPSRDICQRGTSLTIQCQVDSQVTMMFWYRQQPGQSLTLIATANQGSEATYESGFVIDKFPISRPNLTFSTLTVSNMSPEDSSIYLCSVCSPLHFGNGTRLTVT.

The rearrangement links TRBV6-5 to TRBJ1-1; a possible D gene is TRBD1 (5 bases). The V and J ends lost 6 bases and 11 bases respectively, with 13 bases between them. The length of the CDR3 is 11 residues. CDR1 and CDR2 (germline): MNHEY, SVGAGI. CDR3 DNA: TGTGCCAGCAGAGGGGCTGGGATCGCTTTCTTT. Its translation is CASRGAGIAFF.

This chain connects TRBV27 to TRBJ2-5, with D hard to call. The CDR3 spans 16 residues. V was cut by 6 bases and J by 4 bases, with 21 bases left in between. Germline lookup yields CDR1 MNHEY and CDR2 SMNVEV (reference sequence). The CDR3 DNA reads as TGTGCCAGCAGACGTAGGGTCTTGGGCATTCGAGAGACCCAGTACTTC. Translation: CASRRRVLGIRETQYF.

This clone appeared a single time. The J gene is TRBJ2-5, the V gene TRBV6-5; 10 nucleotides align to TRBD2. V was pared by 5 bases and J by 2 bases, with 2 bases of the junction left unmatched. Germline loops: CDR1 MNHEY, CDR2 SVGAGI. This CDR3 spans 14 amino acids. In DNA, the CDR3 is TGTGCCAGCAGTAAACTAGCGGGACAAGAGACCCAGTACTTC. This encodes CASSKLAGQETQYF.

This chain connects TRBV2 to TRBJ2-6; D not certain. Trimming removed 7 bases from V and 0 bases from J, with 4 bases in between. The V gene's germline CDR1 is SNHLY and CDR2 FYNNEI. The CDR3 is 13 residues long. The CDR3 is CASTVSGANVLTF. In nucleotides, the CDR3 is TGTGCCAGCACCGTCTCTGGGGCCAACGTCCTGACTTTC. The full variable domain, completed using reference TRBV2 and TRBJ2-6, is EPEVTQTPSHQVTQMGQEVILRCVPISNHLYFYWYRQILGQKVEFLVSFYNNEISEKSEIFDDQFSVERPDGSNFTLKIRSTKLEDSAMYFCASTVSGANVLTFGAGSRLTVL.

V and J are TRBV6-2 or TRBV6-3 and TRBJ1-2, with 10 bases identical to TRBD1. The CDR3 contains 16 residues. The trim removed 6 bases at V and 4 bases at J, leaving 11 bases unmatched. The V gene's germline CDR1 is MNHEY and CDR2 SVGEGT. The CDR3 reads CASSQTRQGATYGYTF. The CDR3, as DNA: TGTGCCAGCAGCCAAACCCGACAGGGGGCAACCTATGGCTACACCTTC.

This chain's CDR3 is CAFRGGGNTEAFF. CDR3 nucleotide sequence: TGTGCCTTCCGGGGAGGGGGGAACACTGAAGCTTTCTTT. The V gene is TRBV10-3, the J gene TRBJ1-1, with D perhaps TRBD1 (6 bases). The CDR3 is 13 residues long. V was shortened by 11 bases and J by 1 base, with 14 bases between the two germline ends. Germline V gene data show CDR1 as ENHRY and CDR2 as SYGVKD.

V and J are TRBV5-1 and TRBJ2-2; 10 nucleotides line up with TRBD1. The CDR3 sequence is 17 residues long. Unmatched junction bases numbered 3, after V lost 1 base and J lost 0 bases. Looked up from germline, CDR1 is SGHRS and CDR2 is YFSETQ. The CDR3: CASSLSTGGANTGELFF. In DNA form, the CDR3 reads TGCGCCAGCAGCTTGTCGACAGGGGGCGCGAACACCGGGGAGCTGTTTTTT.

The V and J genes are TRBV27 and TRBJ2-1, with D tentatively TRBD2 (6 bases). V lost 1 base and J 14 bases, leaving 18 bases between the germline ends. The CDR3 totals 14 residues. Germline V gene lookup returns CDR1 MNHEY and CDR2 SMNVEV (reference sequence). In DNA, the CDR3 is TGTGCCAGCAGTTTATATACGGGAGTTAGATTTAAGTTCTTC. Protein product: CASSLYTGVRFKFF.

The rearrangement links TRBV5-1 to TRBJ2-1; TRBD2 matches at 8 bases. Germline lookup yields CDR1 SGHRS and CDR2 YFSETQ. CDR3 length equals 15 residues. Unmatched junction bases numbered 13, after V lost 5 bases and J lost 9 bases. The CDR3 nucleotides read TGCGCCAGCAGTAGGAGGACGGGAGGGCCGGGTGAGCAGTTCTTC. Amino acids: CASSRRTGGPGEQFF.

The V gene is TRBV9, the J gene TRBJ2-1; the D gene is possibly TRBD2 (6 bases). The CDR3 runs to 15 residues. Trimming stripped 3 bases from V and 5 bases from J, with 15 bases between. CDR1 and CDR2 (germline): SGDLS, YYNGEE. CDR3 region: CASSERLGVNNEQFF. Written as DNA, the CDR3 is TGTGCCAGCAGCGAACGACTAGGAGTGAACAATGAGCAGTTCTTC.

The V and J genes are TRBV10-3 and TRBJ1-5; D may be TRBD1 (6 bases). Germline-derived CDR1 and CDR2 are ENHRY and SYGVKD. Deletions cut 0 bases from V and 6 bases from J, with 9 bases between. This CDR3 is 14 amino acids long. The CDR3, as DNA: TGTGCCATCAGTGAGTCGGGGGGCGGTCAGCCCCAGCATTTT. As protein: CAISESGGGQPQHF.

The V and J genes are TRBV20-1 and TRBJ2-5; TRBD1 matches at 8 bases. This CDR3 is built from 14 residues. Germline CDR1 DFQATT, CDR2 SNEGSKA (reference sequence). With 3 bases clipped from V and 4 bases from J, the junction kept 7 bases outside the gene matches. The CDR3 DNA reads TGCAGTGCTAGTCCAGGGGGCAATGGAGAGACCCAGTACTTC. This gives the protein CSASPGGNGETQYF.

V is TRBV7-2 and J is TRBJ1-2; the D gene is possibly TRBD1 (5 bases). Germline CDR1 SGHTA, CDR2 FQGNSA. This CDR3 has 18 amino acids. The V gene lost 5 bases and the J gene lost 5 bases, with 27 bases spanning the gap. CDR3 sequence reads: CASSPRGRGRQHPYGYTF. CDR3 in DNA: TGTGCCAGCAGCCCCAGAGGGAGGGGCCGCCAACACCCTTATGGCTACACCTTC.

This clone showed up just once. V is TRBV9 and J is TRBJ1-1, with TRBD1 matching 9 bases. Germline V CDR1 and CDR2: SGDLS, YYNGEE. This CDR3 spans 15 amino acids. J was trimmed by 7 bases and V by 0 bases; bases with no gene match: 7. CDR3 bases: TGTGCCAGCAGCGTAGTTACAGGGGGCTGGGGTGAAGCTTTCTTT. Protein sequence: CASSVVTGGWGEAFF. The whole variable domain, remainder taken from reference TRBV9 and TRBJ1-1, is DSGVTQTPKHLITATGQRVTLRCSPRSGDLSVYWYQQSLDQGLQFLIQYYNGEERAKGNILERFSAQQFPDLHSELNLSSLELGDSALYFCASSVVTGGWGEAFFGQGTRLTVV.

The CDR3 sequence is CASSYPRRGRYNEQFF. The CDR3 nucleotides read TGTGCCAGCAGTTACCCCCGACGCGGGAGATACAATGAGCAGTTCTTC. The rearrangement joins TRBV6-5 to TRBJ2-1; 7 positions agree with TRBD2. V was pared by 2 bases and J by 4 bases, with 8 bases of the junction left unmatched. This CDR3 region has 16 residues. CDR1 and CDR2 (germline): MNHEY, SVGAGI.

V is TRBV18 and J is TRBJ1-1; D is perhaps TRBD1 (5 bases). V gave up 5 bases and J gave up 3 bases, with 16 bases separating them. Germline CDR1 reads KGHSH; CDR2 reads LQKENI. This CDR3 has 15 amino acids. CDR3 region: CASSSDDSLDTEAFF. In DNA form, the CDR3 reads TGTGCCAGCTCATCCGACGACAGCCTAGACACTGAAGCTTTCTTT.

This chain joins TRBV7-2 and TRBJ1-1, with D hard to call. V was clipped by 0 bases and J by 4 bases, with 15 bases between them. CDR3 length: 16 amino acids. Per germline, CDR1 SGHTA and CDR2 FQGNSA. In DNA, the CDR3 is TGTGCCAGCAGCTTAGCTCACAGTTCCCCCGGCACTGAAGCTTTCTTT. Its protein is CASSLAHSSPGTEAFF.

There are a few counts of this clone. The chain joins TRBV19 to TRBJ1-1, with D unclear. V was pared by 7 bases and J by 4 bases, with 16 bases between. Germline V gives CDR1 LNHDA, CDR2 SQIVND (reference sequence). This CDR3 has 14 residues. The CDR3 nucleotides are TGTGCCAGTACCCCGGGGAGCAGGCTCACTGAAGCTTTCTTT. The encoded protein is CASTPGSRLTEAFF.

The genes are TRBV5-1 and TRBJ2-1; 8 bases are shared with TRBD1. Germline values: CDR1 SGHRS, CDR2 YFSETQ. The CDR3 runs to 15 residues. V trimming: 3 bases; J trimming: 4 bases; junction bases outside the gene matches: 6. The CDR3 here is CASSSTGERYNEQFF. The CDR3, as DNA: TGCGCCAGCAGCTCGACAGGGGAGAGGTACAATGAGCAGTTCTTC. The full variable domain, completed using reference TRBV5-1 and TRBJ2-1, is KAGVTQTPRYLIKTRGQQVTLSCSPISGHRSVSWYQQTPGQGLQFLFEYFSETQRNKGNFPGRFSGRQFSNSRSEMNVSTLELGDSALYLCASSSTGERYNEQFFGPGTRLTVL.

The gene calls are TRBV18 and TRBJ2-7, with a possible D match to TRBD1 (6 bases). Germline CDR1 and CDR2: KGHSH and LQKENI. V lost 3 bases to trimming and J lost 0 bases, with 9 bases between them. The CDR3 sequence is 14 residues long. CDR3 region: CASSPQGRSYEQYF. In DNA form, the CDR3 reads TGTGCCAGCTCACCGCAGGGGCGCTCCTACGAGCAGTACTTC.